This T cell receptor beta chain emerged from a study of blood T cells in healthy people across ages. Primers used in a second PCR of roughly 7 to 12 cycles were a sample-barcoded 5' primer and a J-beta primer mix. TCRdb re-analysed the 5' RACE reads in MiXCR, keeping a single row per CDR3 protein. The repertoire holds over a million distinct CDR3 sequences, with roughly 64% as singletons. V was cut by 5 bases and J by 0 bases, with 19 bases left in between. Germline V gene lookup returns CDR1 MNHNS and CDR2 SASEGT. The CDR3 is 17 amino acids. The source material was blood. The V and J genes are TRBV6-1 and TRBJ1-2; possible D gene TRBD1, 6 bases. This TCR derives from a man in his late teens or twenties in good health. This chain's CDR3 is CASSPTPVGGPNYGYTF. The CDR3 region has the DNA TGTGCCAGCAGTCCAACCCCGGTGGGGGGGCCTAACTATGGCTACACCTTC.